The 28 T cell receptor beta chains in this list originate from one sample, sequenced in a study of graft-versus-host responses after intestinal transplantation. No antigen has been assigned to these receptors. TCRdb keeps only in-frame clones here, not all; method: immunoSEQ multiplex PCR. In the table there are 35,000 to 50,000 clones, 93% of which are singletons. Sequenced material: unstimulated CD8+ T cells sorted from spleen or lymph node cells, taken before transplant. These receptors were collected from a human donor who was the organ donor for an intestinal transplant.

The V call is TRBV5-1, the J call TRBJ1-2, with D perhaps matching TRBD1 (6 bases). CDR1 and CDR2 from the germline V gene are SGHRS and YFSETQ. Deletions cut 4 bases from V and 7 bases from J, with 20 bases between. The CDR3 runs 15 residues. CDR3 DNA: TGCGCCAGCAGCGCAGACGCAGGGGAATTCTCTGGCTACACCTTC. Translating it yields CASSADAGEFSGYTF.

V and J are TRBV10-3 and TRBJ2-7, with 12 bases lining up with TRBD1. The CDR3 has 17 residues. Germline V gene sequence: CDR1 ENHRY, CDR2 SYGVKD. V lost 6 bases to trimming and J lost 8 bases; unmatched junction nucleotides: 17. The CDR3: CAIRKWGTGTGGWKQYF. In DNA form, the CDR3 reads TGTGCCATCAGGAAATGGGGGACGGGGACAGGGGGCTGGAAGCAGTACTTC.

The chain employs TRBV11-2 and TRBJ2-1; D may match TRBD1 or TRBD2 (5 bases each). CDR3 length: 13 residues. Germline V CDR1 and CDR2: SGHAT, FQNNGV. V was trimmed by 7 bases and J by 6 bases, leaving 13 bases between them. CDR3: CASNPLRGNEQFF. CDR3 sequence (DNA): TGTGCCAGCAACCCCCTGAGGGGCAATGAGCAGTTCTTC.

J is TRBJ2-7 and V is TRBV4-1, with D possibly being TRBD2 (6 bases). CDR3 length: 15 amino acids. Per germline, CDR1 MGHRA and CDR2 YSYEKL. The germline V and J ends were trimmed by 3 bases and 5 bases, with 17 bases remaining between them. CDR3 in amino acids: CASSQARLGANEQYF. The CDR3 DNA sequence: TGCGCCAGCAGCCAGGCGAGACTAGGAGCGAACGAGCAGTACTTC.

The gene calls are TRBV4-3 and TRBJ1-2, with D unclear. Germline CDR1 reads LGHNA; CDR2 reads YSLEER. The CDR3 has 15 amino acids. The V end lost 0 bases, the J end lost 4 bases, and 12 bases lay between the germline ends. The CDR3 coding sequence is TGCGCCAGCAGCCAAGATCCGGGGATAGCCTATGGCTACACCTTC. It translates to CASSQDPGIAYGYTF.

The gene calls are TRBV4-1 and TRBJ1-2; D call uncertain. The germline V and J ends were trimmed by 0 bases and 4 bases, with 12 bases remaining between them. CDR1 MGHRA and CDR2 YSYEKL come from the germline V gene. The CDR3 is made up of 15 amino acids. The CDR3 spells CASSQDPGIAYGYTF. The CDR3 DNA reads as TGCGCCAGCAGCCAAGATCCGGGGATAGCCTATGGCTACACCTTC.

This clone was detected a few times. This sequence joins TRBV6-5 and TRBJ2-1, with D perhaps matching TRBD2 (6 bases). CDR3 size: 15 residues. Per the germline V gene, CDR1 is MNHEY and CDR2 is SVGAGI. V lost 7 bases and J lost 3, with 16 bases in between. CDR3: CASTRRDSYYNEQFF. CDR3 nucleotides: TGTGCCAGCACCCGCCGGGACTCTTACTACAATGAGCAGTTCTTC.

This clone was detected only once. The genes are TRBV5-8 and TRBJ2-5, with D possibly TRBD2 on 7 matching bases. The germline V gene encodes CDR1 SGHTS and CDR2 YDEGEE. Trimming pared 7 bases from V and 5 bases from J, leaving 12 bases between. The CDR3 is made up of 12 amino acids. The CDR3: CASRGASETQYF. In DNA, the CDR3 is TGTGCCAGCCGGGGGGCTAGCGAGACCCAGTACTTC.

This chain links TRBV10-3 with TRBJ2-7; TRBD2 matches at 8 bases. V shed 8 bases and J 3 bases; nucleotides not matched to a gene: 3. The germline V gene has CDR1 ENHRY and CDR2 SYGVKD. The CDR3 length is 12 residues. The CDR3 nucleotides read TGTGCCATCGGTAGCGGGAACTACGAGCAGTACTTC. Translating it yields CAIGSGNYEQYF.

The chain employs TRBV30 and TRBJ2-3, with TRBD1 matching over 11 bases. Germline V gene sequence: CDR1 GTSNPN, CDR2 SVGIG (reference sequence). Trimming removed 2 bases from V and 1 base from J; junction bases left unmatched: 11. There are 18 residues in the CDR3. The DNA of the CDR3 is TGTGCCTGGAGTTCCGGGACAGGGGGGATTTGGGGCACAGATACGCAGTATTTT. This codes for CAWSSGTGGIWGTDTQYF.

The gene calls are TRBV28 and TRBJ1-1, with 8 nucleotides matching TRBD1. J lost 5 bases, V lost 2 bases, and 4 bases had no gene match. Germline V CDR1 and CDR2: MDHEN, SYDVKM. The CDR3 is 14 residues long. CDR3 sequence: CASSLPRGQTEAFF. In nucleotides, the CDR3 is TGTGCCAGCAGTTTACCCAGGGGGCAAACTGAAGCTTTCTTT.

CDR3 protein: CASSSTSGRTYEQYF. The CDR3 region has the DNA TGTGCCAGCAGTTCGACTAGCGGGCGAACCTACGAGCAGTACTTC. This chain links TRBV6-1 with TRBJ2-7; 10 positions agree with TRBD2. V lost 5 bases, J lost 2 bases, and 6 bases stayed unmatched. CDR1 MNHNS and CDR2 SASEGT come from the germline V gene. The CDR3 loop spans 15 amino acids.

V is TRBV4-1 and J is TRBJ2-7; tentatively, D is TRBD1 (6 bases). This CDR3 spans 14 amino acids. From germline, CDR1 is MGHRA and CDR2 YSYEKL. Trimming removed 5 bases at V and 0 bases at J, with 11 bases between. CDR3 protein: CASSTGPSSYEQYF. The CDR3 DNA sequence: TGCGCCAGCAGCACAGGGCCTTCCTCCTACGAGCAGTACTTC.

V and J are TRBV27 and TRBJ2-3, with TRBD2 as a possible D gene (6 bases). CDR1 is MNHEY and CDR2 is SMNVEV in the germline V gene (reference sequence). Trimming took 3 bases from V and 3 from J, leaving 16 bases between them. CDR3 length: 16 residues. The CDR3 protein is CASSLRASVPTDTQYF. In nucleotides, the CDR3 is TGTGCCAGCAGTTTGCGGGCTAGCGTCCCAACAGATACGCAGTATTTT.

The chain carries TRBV19 and TRBJ2-7; D perhaps matches TRBD2 (6 bases). The V end lost 3 bases, the J end lost 2 bases, and 17 bases lay between the germline ends. Germline V gives CDR1 LNHDA, CDR2 SQIVND (reference sequence). The CDR3 runs to 16 residues. The CDR3 DNA reads TGTGCCAGTAGTATCAACCCGGACTACAGCCCCTACGAGCAGTACTTC. This encodes CASSINPDYSPYEQYF.

The chain has TRBV5-1 and TRBJ2-5; 7 bases align to TRBD2. The length of the CDR3 is 15 residues. V shed 4 bases and J 2 bases; nucleotides not matched to a gene: 8. Per the germline V gene, CDR1 is SGHRS and CDR2 is YFSETQ. The CDR3 is CASSHSTSRQETQYF. CDR3 coding DNA: TGCGCCAGCAGCCATTCGACTAGCCGACAAGAGACCCAGTACTTC.

DNA for the CDR3: TGTGCCAGCAGTCCAGGGGTCCTCCTCTATGGCTACACCTTC. Its translation: CASSPGVLLYGYTF. This chain joins TRBV27 and TRBJ1-2; tentatively, D is TRBD1 (6 bases). V lost 5 bases and J lost 4, with 14 bases in between. The CDR3 consists of 14 residues. The germline gives CDR1 MNHEY, CDR2 SMNVEV (reference sequence).

This chain joins TRBV7-9 and TRBJ1-3, with 7 nucleotides matching TRBD1. The CDR3 has 11 residues. J was trimmed by 14 bases and V by 2 bases; bases with no gene match: 3. The germline gives CDR1 SEHNR, CDR2 FQNEAQ (reference sequence). CDR3 loop: CASSLTDRLYF. The CDR3 nucleotides are TGTGCCAGCAGCTTAACGGACAGGCTATATTTT.

The chain carries TRBV4-1 and TRBJ2-1; 12 bases line up with TRBD2. The CDR3 is made up of 16 amino acids. The trim removed 0 bases at V and 8 bases at J, leaving 5 bases unmatched. CDR1 and CDR2 from the germline V gene are MGHRA and YSYEKL. The CDR3: CASSQEPTSGSDEQFF. The CDR3 DNA is TGCGCCAGCAGCCAAGAACCGACTAGCGGGAGCGATGAGCAGTTCTTC.

The chain employs TRBV6-5 and TRBJ2-7, with 8 bases fitting TRBD2. Germline values: CDR1 MNHEY, CDR2 SVGAGI. Trimming took 2 bases from V and 6 from J; bases not matched to a gene: 3. The length of the CDR3 is 13 residues. DNA for the CDR3: TGTGCCAGCAGTTACGTGACTAGCGCCGAGCAGTACTTC. Translating it yields CASSYVTSAEQYF.

This chain links TRBV19 with TRBJ2-4; D is unresolved. Germline CDR1 reads LNHDA; CDR2 reads SQIVND (reference sequence). Trimming removed 7 bases from V and 0 bases from J, with 22 bases in between. This CDR3 spans 18 amino acids. CDR3 protein: CASIAGGWSSLAKNIQYF. The CDR3 DNA reads as TGTGCCAGTATAGCCGGCGGTTGGTCCTCTTTAGCCAAAAACATTCAGTACTTC.

In this sample, this clone turned up once. The V gene is TRBV2, the J gene TRBJ2-1; 13 nucleotides agree with TRBD2. The CDR3 runs 15 residues. Trimming took 1 base from V and 8 from J; bases not matched to a gene: 2. CDR1 is SNHLY and CDR2 is FYNNEI in the germline V gene. This chain's CDR3 is CASSEGTSGSDEQFF. CDR3 DNA sequence: TGTGCCAGCAGTGAAGGGACTAGCGGGAGCGATGAGCAGTTCTTC.

The chain combines TRBV2 with TRBJ2-1, with 9 bases aligning to TRBD2. This CDR3 spans 16 amino acids. The germline V gene has CDR1 SNHLY and CDR2 FYNNEI. V lost 5 bases and J lost 8; bases outside the gene matches: 13. The CDR3 DNA follows: TGTGCCAGCAGTCCCTCGTGGCGGGAGGGCCTCTATGAGCAGTTCTTC. Protein: CASSPSWREGLYEQFF.

The J gene is TRBJ2-5, the V gene TRBV6-5, with D unclear. The V gene's germline CDR1 is MNHEY and CDR2 SVGAGI. V was pared by 4 bases and J by 1 base, with 10 bases between. The CDR3 runs to 14 residues. In nucleotides, the CDR3 is TGTGCCAGCAGTTTGGGTTGGGCCCAAGAGACCCAGTACTTC. This gives the protein CASSLGWAQETQYF.

This clone was detected only once. The V and J genes are TRBV7-2 and TRBJ2-7, with D possibly matching TRBD2 (6 bases). CDR3 size: 14 residues. The germline V and J ends were trimmed by 3 bases and 0 bases, with 9 bases remaining between them. CDR1 SGHTA and CDR2 FQGNSA come from the germline V gene. CDR3: CASSFGGASYEQYF. The DNA of the CDR3 is TGTGCCAGCAGCTTTGGAGGGGCCTCCTACGAGCAGTACTTC.

The rearrangement links TRBV4-2 to TRBJ2-5, with TRBD1 matching over 7 bases. CDR1 is LGHNA and CDR2 is YNFKEQ in the germline V gene. The trim removed 0 bases at V and 2 bases at J, leaving 3 bases unmatched. CDR3 length: 15 residues. The CDR3 DNA reads TGTGCCAGCAGCCAAGATGAGGACAGGCAAGAGACCCAGTACTTC. Translated: CASSQDEDRQETQYF.

This chain joins TRBV7-2 and TRBJ2-3; maybe TRBD2 (5 bases). V was trimmed by 2 bases and J by 4 bases, leaving 16 bases between them. CDR3 length: 16 residues. Germline assignment: CDR1 SGHTA and CDR2 FQGNSA. The CDR3 region has the DNA TGTGCCAGCAGCTTAATCCTAGCTGCTCAAGCAGATACGCAGTATTTT. Protein sequence: CASSLILAAQADTQYF.

The chain combines TRBV27 with TRBJ2-3, with 7 bases that match TRBD2. The germline CDR1 and CDR2 sequences are MNHEY and SMNVEV (reference sequence). The CDR3 runs to 14 residues. After removal of 4 bases from V and 5 bases from J, the junction contained 6 bases not matched to a gene. The CDR3 is CASSSRLAGDTQYF. In DNA form, the CDR3 reads TGTGCCAGCAGTTCCCGACTAGCAGGAGATACGCAGTATTTT.